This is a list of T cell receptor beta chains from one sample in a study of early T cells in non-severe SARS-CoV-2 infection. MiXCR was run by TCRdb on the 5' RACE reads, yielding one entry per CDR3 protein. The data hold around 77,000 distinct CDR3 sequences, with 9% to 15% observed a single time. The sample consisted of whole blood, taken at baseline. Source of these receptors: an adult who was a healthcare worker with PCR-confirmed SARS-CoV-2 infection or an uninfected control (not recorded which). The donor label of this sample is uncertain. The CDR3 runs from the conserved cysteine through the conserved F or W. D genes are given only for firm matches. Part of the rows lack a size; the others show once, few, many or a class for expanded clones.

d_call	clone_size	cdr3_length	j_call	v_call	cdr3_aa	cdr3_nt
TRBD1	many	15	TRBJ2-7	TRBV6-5	CASRRSPGQIYEQYF	TGTGCCAGCAGACGATCCCCGGGACAGATCTACGAGCAGTACTTC
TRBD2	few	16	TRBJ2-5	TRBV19	CASSITALAGRETQYF	TGTGCCAGTAGTATTACAGCCCTAGCGGGACGGGAGACCCAGTACTTC
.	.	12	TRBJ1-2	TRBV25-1	CASSKTSFGYTF	TGTGCCAGCAGTAAGACCTCCTTCGGCTACACCTTC
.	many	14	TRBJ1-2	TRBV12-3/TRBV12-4	CASSFPSQNYGYTF	TGTGCCAGCAGTTTTCCGAGCCAAAACTATGGCTACACCTTC
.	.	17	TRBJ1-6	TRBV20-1	CSARDLGRSSYNSPLHF	TGCAGTGCTAGAGATCTGGGACGATCCTCCTATAATTCACCCCTCCACTTT
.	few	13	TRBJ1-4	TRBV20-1	CSATTATNEKLFF	TGCAGTGCGACTACAGCAACTAATGAAAAACTGTTTTTT
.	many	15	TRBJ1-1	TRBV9	CASSVEAGADTEAFF	TGTGCCAGCAGCGTAGAGGCGGGGGCGGACACTGAAGCTTTCTTT
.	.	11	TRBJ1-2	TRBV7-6	CASSPLDRIPF	TGTGCCAGCAGCCCCCTCGACAGGATTCCCTTC
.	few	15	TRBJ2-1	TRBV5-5	CASSLWDPSYNEQFF	TGTGCCAGCAGCTTATGGGACCCCTCCTACAATGAGCAGTTCTTC
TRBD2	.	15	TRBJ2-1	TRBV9	CASSVGGRLINEQFF	TGTGCCAGCAGCGTGGGAGGGAGATTGATCAATGAGCAGTTCTTC
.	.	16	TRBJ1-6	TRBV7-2	CASSRRPGTSSSPLHF	TGTGCCAGCAGCCGACGACCAGGGACGTCCTCATCACCCCTCCACTTT
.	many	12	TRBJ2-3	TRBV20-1	CSATSRGDTQYF	TGCAGTGCGACCTCACGGGGAGATACGCAGTATTTT
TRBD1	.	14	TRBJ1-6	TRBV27	CASSEGQGRTPLHF	TGTGCCAGCAGTGAGGGACAGGGCAGAACACCCCTCCACTTT
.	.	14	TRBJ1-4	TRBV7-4	CASPPPEANEKLFF	TGTGCCAGCCCTCCTCCAGAGGCTAATGAAAAACTGTTTTTT
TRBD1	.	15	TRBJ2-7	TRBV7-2	CASSFLGTGAYEQYF	TGTGCCAGCAGCTTTTTAGGGACAGGGGCATACGAGCAGTACTTC
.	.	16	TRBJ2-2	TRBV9	CASSLQSLANTGELFF	TGTGCCAGCAGCCTACAGTCCCTAGCGAACACCGGGGAGCTGTTTTTT
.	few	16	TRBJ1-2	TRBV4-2	CASSQATIGRDYGYTF	TGTGCCAGCAGCCAAGCTACTATCGGACGGGACTATGGCTACACCTTC
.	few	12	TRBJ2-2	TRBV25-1	CASSLVGGELFF	TGTGCCAGCTCCTTAGTCGGCGGGGAGCTGTTTTTT
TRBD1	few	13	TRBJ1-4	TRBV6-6	CASRGQGREKLFF	TGTGCCAGCAGGGGACAGGGCCGGGAAAAACTGTTTTTT
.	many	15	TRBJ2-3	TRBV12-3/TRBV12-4	CASSTWGSSTDTQYF	TGTGCCAGCAGTACGTGGGGGTCGAGCACAGATACGCAGTATTTT
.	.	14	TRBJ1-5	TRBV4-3	CASSQDLVNQPQHF	TGCGCCAGCAGCCAAGATCTGGTAAATCAGCCCCAGCATTTT
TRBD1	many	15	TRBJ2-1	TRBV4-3	CASSPQGQGLDEQFF	TGCGCCAGCAGCCCACAAGGACAGGGGTTGGATGAGCAGTTCTTC
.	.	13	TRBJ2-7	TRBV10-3	CAISGSVQYEQYF	TGTGCCATCAGTGGGTCGGTGCAATACGAGCAGTACTTC
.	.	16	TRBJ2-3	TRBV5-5	CASSWTFSAPTDTQYF	TGTGCCAGCAGCTGGACGTTCTCTGCCCCCACGGATACGCAGTATTTT
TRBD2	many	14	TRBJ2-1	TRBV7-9	CASSGLAGGDEQFF	TGTGCCAGCAGCGGACTAGCGGGAGGGGATGAGCAGTTCTTC
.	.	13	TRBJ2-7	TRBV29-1	CSVGTGSYYEQYF	TGCAGCGTTGGTACTGGGAGCTACTACGAGCAGTACTTC
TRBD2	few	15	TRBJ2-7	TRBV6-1	CASSEISGDSYEQYF	TGTGCCAGCAGCGAAATTAGCGGGGATTCCTACGAGCAGTACTTC
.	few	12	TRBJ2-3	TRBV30	CAWSRRGDTQYF	TGTGCCTGGAGCCGTCGGGGAGATACGCAGTATTTT
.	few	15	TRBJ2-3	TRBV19	CASRSSGGPPDTQYF	TGTGCCAGTAGGTCCTCGGGGGGCCCTCCAGATACGCAGTATTTT
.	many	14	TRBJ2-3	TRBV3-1	CASSPPRITDTQYF	TGTGCCAGCAGCCCACCTCGTATCACAGATACGCAGTATTTT
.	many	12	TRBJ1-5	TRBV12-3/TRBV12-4	CASSGSNQPQHF	TGTGCCAGCTCAGGTAGCAATCAGCCCCAGCATTTT
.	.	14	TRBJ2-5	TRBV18	CASSPPAGQETQYF	TGTGCCAGCTCACCACCGGCAGGCCAAGAGACCCAGTACTTC
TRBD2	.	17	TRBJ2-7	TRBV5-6	CASSPKGRLAGAYEQYF	TGTGCCAGCAGCCCAAAGGGCCGACTAGCGGGAGCCTACGAGCAGTACTTC
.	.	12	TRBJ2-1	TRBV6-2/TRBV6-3	CASSLGGLVQFF	TGTGCCAGCAGTTTGGGGGGGCTGGTGCAGTTCTTC
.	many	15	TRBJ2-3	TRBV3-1	CASSQITGPTDTQYF	TGTGCCAGCAGCCAAATCACAGGGCCCACAGATACGCAGTATTTT
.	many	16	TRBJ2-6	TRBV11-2	CASSLDRVAGANVLTF	TGTGCCAGCAGCTTAGACAGGGTGGCTGGGGCCAACGTCCTGACTTTC
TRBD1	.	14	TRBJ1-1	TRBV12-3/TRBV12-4	CASGRGGFWAEAFF	TGTGCCAGCGGCCGAGGGGGCTTCTGGGCTGAAGCTTTCTTT
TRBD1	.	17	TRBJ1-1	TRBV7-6	CASSLRELRQGDTEAFF	TGTGCCAGCAGCCTTCGGGAACTGCGACAGGGAGACACTGAAGCTTTCTTT
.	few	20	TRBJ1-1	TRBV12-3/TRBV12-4	CASSPDSTVRREPLNTEAFF	TGTGCCAGCAGCCCTGATTCCACGGTTAGGAGGGAACCCCTGAACACTGAAGCTTTCTTT
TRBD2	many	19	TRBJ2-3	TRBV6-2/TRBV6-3	CASSPYSRGLAGVGDTQYF	TGTGCCAGCAGCCCATACTCCCGGGGACTAGCGGGGGTAGGAGATACGCAGTATTTT
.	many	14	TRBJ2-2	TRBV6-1	CASRKELGSGELFF	TGTGCCAGCAGGAAGGAGTTAGGCTCCGGGGAGCTGTTTTTT
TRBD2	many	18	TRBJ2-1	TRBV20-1	CSARPLKGGTSRINEQFF	TGCAGTGCTAGACCTTTGAAGGGGGGGACTAGCCGAATCAATGAGCAGTTCTTC
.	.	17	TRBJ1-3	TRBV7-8	CASSSRDGPHSGNTIYF	TGTGCCAGCAGCTCCCGAGACGGTCCCCACTCTGGAAACACCATATATTTT
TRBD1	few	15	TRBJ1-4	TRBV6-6	CACRTGGAANEKLFF	TGTGCCTGCCGGACAGGGGGCGCAGCTAATGAAAAACTGTTTTTT
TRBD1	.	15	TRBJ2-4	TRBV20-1	CSAARKGAGKNIQYF	TGCAGTGCCGCGAGGAAGGGGGCCGGCAAAAACATTCAGTACTTC
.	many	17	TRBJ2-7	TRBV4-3	CASSQAFGYSTPYEQYF	TGCGCCAGCAGCCAAGCGTTCGGGTACTCCACCCCCTACGAGCAGTACTTC
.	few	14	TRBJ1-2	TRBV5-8	CASSLEIQKKRYTF	TGTGCCAGCAGCTTGGAAATCCAAAAAAAGCGCTACACCTTC
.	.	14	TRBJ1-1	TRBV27	CASSEGWMNTEAFF	TGTGCCAGCTCCGAGGGCTGGATGAACACTGAAGCTTTCTTT
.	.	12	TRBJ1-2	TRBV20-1	CSAAPRGDGYTF	TGCAGTGCTGCCCCCCGAGGGGATGGCTACACCTTC
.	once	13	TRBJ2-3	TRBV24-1	CATSDPWADTQYF	TGTGCCACCAGTGACCCGTGGGCAGATACGCAGTATTTT
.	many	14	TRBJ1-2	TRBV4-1	CASSQDNSLRGYTF	TGCGCCAGCAGCCAAGATAACAGTCTACGCGGCTACACCTTC
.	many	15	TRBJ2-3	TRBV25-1	CASSEVGGNSGTQYF	TGTGCCAGCAGTGAGGTCGGCGGGAACAGTGGTACGCAGTATTTT
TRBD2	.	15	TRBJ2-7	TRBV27	CASSSRLAADYEQYF	TGTGCCAGCAGTTCCCGACTAGCGGCCGACTACGAGCAGTACTTC
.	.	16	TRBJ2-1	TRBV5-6	CASSSPSRSSYNEQFF	TGTGCCAGCAGCTCCCCCAGCAGAAGCTCCTACAATGAGCAGTTCTTC
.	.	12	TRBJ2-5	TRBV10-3	CAISGSQETQYF	TGTGCCATCAGTGGCAGCCAAGAGACCCAGTACTTC
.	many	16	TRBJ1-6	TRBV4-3	CASSQAVLAGESPLHF	TGCGCCAGCAGCCAAGCGGTTCTGGCAGGCGAATCACCCCTCCACTTT
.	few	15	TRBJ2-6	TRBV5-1	CASSITGSGANVLTF	TGCGCCAGCAGCATCACAGGCTCTGGGGCCAACGTCCTGACTTTC
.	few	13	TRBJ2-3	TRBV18	CASSPVAGDTQYF	TGTGCCAGCTCCCCCGTCGCCGGAGATACGCAGTATTTT
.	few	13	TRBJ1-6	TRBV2	CASKPEGYSPLHF	TGTGCCAGCAAACCCGAGGGCTATTCACCCCTCCACTTT
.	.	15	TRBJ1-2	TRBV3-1	CASSQAGAGAYGYTF	TGTGCCAGCAGCCAAGCAGGGGCCGGAGCCTATGGCTACACCTTC